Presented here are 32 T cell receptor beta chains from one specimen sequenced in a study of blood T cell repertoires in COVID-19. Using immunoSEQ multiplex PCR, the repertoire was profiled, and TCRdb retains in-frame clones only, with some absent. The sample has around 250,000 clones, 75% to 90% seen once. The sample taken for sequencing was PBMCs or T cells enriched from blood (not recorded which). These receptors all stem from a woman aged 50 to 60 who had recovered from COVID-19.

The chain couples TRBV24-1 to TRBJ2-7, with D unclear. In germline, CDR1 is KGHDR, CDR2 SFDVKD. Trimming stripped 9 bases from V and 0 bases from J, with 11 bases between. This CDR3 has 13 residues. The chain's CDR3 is CATGDKDSYEQYF. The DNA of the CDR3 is TGTGCCACCGGCGACAAGGACTCCTACGAGCAGTACTTC.

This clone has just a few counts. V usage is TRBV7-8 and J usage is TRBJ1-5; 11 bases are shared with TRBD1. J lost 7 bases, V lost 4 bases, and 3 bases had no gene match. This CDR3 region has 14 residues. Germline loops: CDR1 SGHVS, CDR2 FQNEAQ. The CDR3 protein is CASSWTGGGQPQHF. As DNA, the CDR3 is TGTGCCAGCAGCTGGACAGGGGGCGGGCAGCCCCAGCATTTT.

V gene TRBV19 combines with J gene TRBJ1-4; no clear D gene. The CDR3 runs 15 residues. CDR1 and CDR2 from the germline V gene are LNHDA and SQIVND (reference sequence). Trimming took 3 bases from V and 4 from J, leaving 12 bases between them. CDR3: CASSIPRGFNEKLFF. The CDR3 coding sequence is TGTGCCAGTAGTATCCCCCGGGGATTTAATGAAAAACTGTTTTTT.

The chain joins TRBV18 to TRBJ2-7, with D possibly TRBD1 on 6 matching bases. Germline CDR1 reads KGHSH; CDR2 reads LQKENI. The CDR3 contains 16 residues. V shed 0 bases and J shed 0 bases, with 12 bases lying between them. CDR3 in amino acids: CASSPPGGISSYEQYF. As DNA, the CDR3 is TGTGCCAGCTCACCACCAGGGGGAATTAGCTCCTACGAGCAGTACTTC.

The CDR3 DNA reads as TGCGCCAGCAGCTTGGACAGTAATGAGCAGTTCTTC. Amino acids: CASSLDSNEQFF. This chain uses TRBV5-1 with TRBJ2-1; D is ambiguous. This CDR3 has 12 amino acids. CDR1 is SGHRS and CDR2 is YFSETQ in the germline V gene. The V and J ends lost 0 bases and 7 bases respectively, with 5 bases between them.

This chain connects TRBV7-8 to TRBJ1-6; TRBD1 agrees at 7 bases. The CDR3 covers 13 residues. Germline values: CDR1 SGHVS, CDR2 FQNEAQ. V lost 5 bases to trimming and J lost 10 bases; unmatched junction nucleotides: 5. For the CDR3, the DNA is TGTGCCAGCAGCAAGGAAGGGGGCTCACCCCTCCACTTT. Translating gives CASSKEGGSPLHF.

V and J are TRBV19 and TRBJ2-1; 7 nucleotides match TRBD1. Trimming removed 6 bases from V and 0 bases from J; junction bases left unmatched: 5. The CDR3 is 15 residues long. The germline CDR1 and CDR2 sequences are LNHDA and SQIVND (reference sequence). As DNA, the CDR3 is TGTGCCAGTAGATTACAGGGGAGCTCCTACAATGAGCAGTTCTTC. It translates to CASRLQGSSYNEQFF.

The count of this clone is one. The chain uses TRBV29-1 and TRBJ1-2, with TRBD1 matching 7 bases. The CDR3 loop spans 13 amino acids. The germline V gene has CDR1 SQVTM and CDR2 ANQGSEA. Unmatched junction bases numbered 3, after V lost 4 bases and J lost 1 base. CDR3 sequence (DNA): TGCAGCGTTGGACAGGGTTTTAACTATGGCTACACCTTC. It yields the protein CSVGQGFNYGYTF.

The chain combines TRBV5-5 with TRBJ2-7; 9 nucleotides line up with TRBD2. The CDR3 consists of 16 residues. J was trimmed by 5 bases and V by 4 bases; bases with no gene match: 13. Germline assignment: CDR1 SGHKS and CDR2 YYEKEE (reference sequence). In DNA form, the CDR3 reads TGTGCCAGCAGCCACTGGGGCGGGAGGGACGGCAACGAGCAGTACTTC. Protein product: CASSHWGGRDGNEQYF.

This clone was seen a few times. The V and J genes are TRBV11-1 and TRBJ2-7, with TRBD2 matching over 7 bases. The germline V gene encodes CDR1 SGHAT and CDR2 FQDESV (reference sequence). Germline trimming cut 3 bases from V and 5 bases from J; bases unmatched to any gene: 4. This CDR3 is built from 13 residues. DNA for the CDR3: TGTGCCAGCAGCTTCGGACTAGAGGACGAGCAGTACTTC. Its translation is CASSFGLEDEQYF.

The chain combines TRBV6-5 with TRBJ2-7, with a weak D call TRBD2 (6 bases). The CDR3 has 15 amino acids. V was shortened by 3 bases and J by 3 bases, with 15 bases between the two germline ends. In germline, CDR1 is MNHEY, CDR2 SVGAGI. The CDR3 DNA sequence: TGTGCCAGCAGTTATAGCGGAGAAAGATACTACGAGCAGTACTTC. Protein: CASSYSGERYYEQYF.

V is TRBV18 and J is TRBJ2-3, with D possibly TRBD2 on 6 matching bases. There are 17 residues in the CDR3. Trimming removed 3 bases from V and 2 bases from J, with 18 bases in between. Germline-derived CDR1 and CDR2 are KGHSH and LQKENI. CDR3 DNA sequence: TGTGCCAGCTCACCGATTCCGGGACTCAGCAACACAGATACGCAGTATTTT. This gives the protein CASSPIPGLSNTDTQYF.

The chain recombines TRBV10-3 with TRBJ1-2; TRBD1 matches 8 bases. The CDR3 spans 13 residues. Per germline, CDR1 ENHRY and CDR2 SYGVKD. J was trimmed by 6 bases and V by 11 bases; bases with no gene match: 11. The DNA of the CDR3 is TGTGCCCACAGGGGGATAGGGAAGGATGGCTACACCTTC. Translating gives CAHRGIGKDGYTF.

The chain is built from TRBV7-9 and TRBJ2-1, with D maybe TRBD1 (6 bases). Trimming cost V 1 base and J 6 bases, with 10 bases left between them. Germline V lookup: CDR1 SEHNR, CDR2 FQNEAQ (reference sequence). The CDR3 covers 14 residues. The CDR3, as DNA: TGTGCCAGCAGCTTAGACCGGACAGCCAATGAGCAGTTCTTC. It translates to CASSLDRTANEQFF.

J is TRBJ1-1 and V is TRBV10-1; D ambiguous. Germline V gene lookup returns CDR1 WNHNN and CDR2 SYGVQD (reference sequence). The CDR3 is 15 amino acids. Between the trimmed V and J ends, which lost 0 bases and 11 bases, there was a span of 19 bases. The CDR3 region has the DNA TGCGCCAGCAGTGAGTCGATTTTGGGTCCTCGCAGGGCTTTCTTT. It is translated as CASSESILGPRRAFF.

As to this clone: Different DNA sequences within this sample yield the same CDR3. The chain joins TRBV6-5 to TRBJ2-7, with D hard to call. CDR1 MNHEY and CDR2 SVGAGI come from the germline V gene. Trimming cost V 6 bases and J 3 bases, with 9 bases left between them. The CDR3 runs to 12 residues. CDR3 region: CASSSRGYEQYF. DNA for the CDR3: TGTGCCAGCAGCTCAAGAGGCTACGAGCAGTACTTC.

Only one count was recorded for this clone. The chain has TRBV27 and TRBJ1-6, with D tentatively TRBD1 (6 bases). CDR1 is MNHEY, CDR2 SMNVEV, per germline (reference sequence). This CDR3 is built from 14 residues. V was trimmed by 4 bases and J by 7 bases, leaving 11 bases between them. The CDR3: CASSSDRINSPLHF. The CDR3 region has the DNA TGTGCCAGCAGTTCTGACAGGATAAATTCACCCCTCCACTTT.

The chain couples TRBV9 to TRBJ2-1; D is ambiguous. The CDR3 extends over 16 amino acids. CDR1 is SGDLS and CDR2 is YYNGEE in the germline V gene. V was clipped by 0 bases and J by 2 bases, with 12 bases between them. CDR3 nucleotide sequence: TGTGCCAGCAGCGTAGGTAGCCCGCTAGCCTACAATGAGCAGTTCTTC. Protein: CASSVGSPLAYNEQFF.

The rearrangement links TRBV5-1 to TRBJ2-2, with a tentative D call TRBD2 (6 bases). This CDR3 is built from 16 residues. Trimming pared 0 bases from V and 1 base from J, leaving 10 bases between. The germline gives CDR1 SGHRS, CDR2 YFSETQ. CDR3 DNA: TGCGCCAGCAGCTTGGTGAGGGGACTGAACACCGGGGAGCTGTTTTTT. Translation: CASSLVRGLNTGELFF.

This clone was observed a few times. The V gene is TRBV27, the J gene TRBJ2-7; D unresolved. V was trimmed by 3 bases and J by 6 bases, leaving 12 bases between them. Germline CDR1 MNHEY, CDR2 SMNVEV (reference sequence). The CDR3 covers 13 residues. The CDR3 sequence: CASSFGLFTEQYF. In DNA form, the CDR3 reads TGTGCCAGCAGTTTTGGGCTTTTTACCGAGCAGTACTTC.

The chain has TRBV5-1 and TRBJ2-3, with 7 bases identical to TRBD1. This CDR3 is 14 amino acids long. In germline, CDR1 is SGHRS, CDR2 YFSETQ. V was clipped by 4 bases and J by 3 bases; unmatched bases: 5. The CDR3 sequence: CASSRQGGTDTQYF. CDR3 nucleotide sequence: TGCGCCAGCAGCCGACAGGGCGGGACAGATACGCAGTATTTT. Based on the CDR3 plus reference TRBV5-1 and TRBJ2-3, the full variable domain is KAGVTQTPRYLIKTRGQQVTLSCSPISGHRSVSWYQQTPGQGLQFLFEYFSETQRNKGNFPGRFSGRQFSNSRSEMNVSTLELGDSALYLCASSRQGGTDTQYFGPGTRLTVL.

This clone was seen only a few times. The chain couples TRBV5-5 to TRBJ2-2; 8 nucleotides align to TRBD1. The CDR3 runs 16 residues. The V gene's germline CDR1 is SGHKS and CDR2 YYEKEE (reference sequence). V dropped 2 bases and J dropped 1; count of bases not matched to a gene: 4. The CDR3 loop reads CASSFGQGGNTGELFF. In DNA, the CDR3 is TGTGCCAGCAGCTTCGGACAGGGTGGGAACACCGGGGAGCTGTTTTTT.

The CDR3 DNA follows: TGTGCCAGCAGTTATGTAAACACTGAAGCTTTCTTT. Its translation is CASSYVNTEAFF. The chain has TRBV6-6 and TRBJ1-1; D remains unclear. The CDR3 extends over 12 amino acids. Trimming stripped 3 bases from V and 2 bases from J, with 4 bases between. In germline, CDR1 is MNHNY, CDR2 SVGAGI (reference sequence).

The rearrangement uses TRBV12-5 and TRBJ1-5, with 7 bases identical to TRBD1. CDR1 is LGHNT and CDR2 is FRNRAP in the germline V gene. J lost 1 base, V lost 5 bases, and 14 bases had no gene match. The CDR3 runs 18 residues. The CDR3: CASGPWTGLYESNQPQHF. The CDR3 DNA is TGTGCTAGTGGTCCCTGGACAGGACTCTATGAGAGCAATCAGCCCCAGCATTTT.

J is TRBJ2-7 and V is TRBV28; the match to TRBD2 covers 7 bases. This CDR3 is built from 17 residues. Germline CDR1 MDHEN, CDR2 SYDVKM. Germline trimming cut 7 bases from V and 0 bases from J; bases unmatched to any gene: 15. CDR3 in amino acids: CASIFPAGITFSYEQYF. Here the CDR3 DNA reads TGTGCCAGCATTTTCCCAGCGGGGATCACCTTCTCCTACGAGCAGTACTTC.

CDR3 amino acids: CASSRWTSGSKNEQFF. The CDR3 bases are TGTGCCAGCAGCCGCTGGACTAGCGGGAGTAAAAATGAGCAGTTCTTC. The gene calls are TRBV14 and TRBJ2-1; TRBD2 agrees at 13 bases. The length of the CDR3 is 16 residues. Trimming took 4 bases from V and 7 from J; bases not matched to a gene: 7. Germline V gene lookup returns CDR1 SGHDN and CDR2 FVKESK. Full variable domain (rest looked up from reference TRBV14 and TRBJ2-1): EAGVTQFPSHSVIEKGQTVTLRCDPISGHDNLYWYRRVMGKEIKFLLHFVKESKQDESGMPNNRFLAERTGGTYSTLKVQPAELEDSGVYFCASSRWTSGSKNEQFFGPGTRLTVL.

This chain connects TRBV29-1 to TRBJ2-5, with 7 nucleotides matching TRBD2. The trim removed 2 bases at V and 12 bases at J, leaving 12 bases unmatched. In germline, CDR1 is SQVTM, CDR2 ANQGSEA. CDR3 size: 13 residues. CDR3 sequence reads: CSVEIGLWAGEYF. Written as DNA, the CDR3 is TGCAGCGTTGAAATAGGGCTTTGGGCGGGAGAGTACTTC.

CDR3 sequence: CASRGGAGEYEKLFF. The CDR3 DNA follows: TGTGCCAGCAGGGGGGGGGCAGGGGAGTATGAAAAACTGTTTTTT. The gene calls are TRBV4-2 and TRBJ1-4, with D possibly being TRBD1 (6 bases). Germline assignment: CDR1 LGHNA and CDR2 YNFKEQ. The CDR3 loop spans 15 amino acids. V dropped 6 bases and J dropped 6 bases, with 17 bases sitting between them.

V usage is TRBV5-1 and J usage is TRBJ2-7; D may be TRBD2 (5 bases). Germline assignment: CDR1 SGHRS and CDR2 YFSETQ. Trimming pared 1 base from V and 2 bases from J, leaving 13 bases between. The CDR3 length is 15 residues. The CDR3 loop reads CASSLHEGLPYEQYF. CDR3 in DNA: TGCGCCAGCAGCTTGCACGAGGGTCTACCCTACGAGCAGTACTTC.

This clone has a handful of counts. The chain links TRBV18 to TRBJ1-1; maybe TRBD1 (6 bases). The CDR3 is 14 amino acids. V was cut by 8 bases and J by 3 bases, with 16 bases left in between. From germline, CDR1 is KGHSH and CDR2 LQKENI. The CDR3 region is CASATGQKHTEAFF. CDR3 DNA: TGTGCCAGCGCAACTGGACAGAAACACACTGAAGCTTTCTTT.

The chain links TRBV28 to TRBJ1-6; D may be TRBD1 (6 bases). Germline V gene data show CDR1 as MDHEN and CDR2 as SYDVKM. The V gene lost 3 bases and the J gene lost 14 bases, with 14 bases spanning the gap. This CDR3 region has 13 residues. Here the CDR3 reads CASSLNRDPTLHF. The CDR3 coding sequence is TGTGCCAGCAGTTTGAACAGGGACCCAACCCTCCACTTT.

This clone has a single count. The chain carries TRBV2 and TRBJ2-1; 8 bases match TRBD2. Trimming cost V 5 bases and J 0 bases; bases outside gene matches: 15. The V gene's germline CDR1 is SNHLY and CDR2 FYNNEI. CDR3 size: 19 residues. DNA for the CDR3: TGTGCCAGCAGTCCCCCGGGGGGGTTAGCGGGGAGCTCCTACAATGAGCAGTTCTTC. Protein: CASSPPGGLAGSSYNEQFF.